This TCR beta chain was retrieved from a study of cytomegalovirus exposure and HLA in healthy donors. The PCR was carried out with 60 Vbeta primers and 13 Jbeta primers. TCRdb's copy holds only in-frame clones and misses some; the assay was immunoSEQ multiplex PCR. The data contain 150,000 to 200,000 clones, about four fifths of them seen just once; the ten biggest clones take up approximately 1.5%. About this clone: Its antigen is not known.

V gave up 2 bases and J gave up 3 bases; unmatched junction bases: 4. Germline V gene data show CDR1 as KGHSH and CDR2 as LQKENI. CDR3 length equals 14 residues. Study-level results: Highly shared variants forming one cluster were likely a sequencing artifact. High sensitivity and specificity were reportedly achieved when the classifier diagnosed cytomegalovirus status. A later analysis linked a missense variant in DCLRE1C to the trimming of TCR beta V and J genes.

The sequencing input was PBMCs. V and J are TRBV18 and TRBJ2-7, with 7 bases matching TRBD1. The clonotype was recovered from a girl aged 5 to 17 in good health and CMV-seropositive. The CDR3 spells CASSPLGDSYEQYF. In DNA, the CDR3 is TGTGCCAGCTCACCATTGGGGGACAGCTACGAGCAGTACTTC.